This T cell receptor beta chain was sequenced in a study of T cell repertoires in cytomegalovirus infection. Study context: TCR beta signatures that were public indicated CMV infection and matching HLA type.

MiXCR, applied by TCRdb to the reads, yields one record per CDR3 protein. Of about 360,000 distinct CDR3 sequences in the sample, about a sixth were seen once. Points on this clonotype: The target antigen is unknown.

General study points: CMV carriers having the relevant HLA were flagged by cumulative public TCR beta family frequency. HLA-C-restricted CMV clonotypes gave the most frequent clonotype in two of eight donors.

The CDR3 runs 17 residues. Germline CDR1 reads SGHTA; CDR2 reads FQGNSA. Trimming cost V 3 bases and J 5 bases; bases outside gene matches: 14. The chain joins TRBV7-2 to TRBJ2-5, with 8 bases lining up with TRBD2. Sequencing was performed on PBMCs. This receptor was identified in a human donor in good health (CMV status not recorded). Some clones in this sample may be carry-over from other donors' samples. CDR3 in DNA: TGTGCCAGCAGCTTTGGGCGCCTAGCGGGTCCTTATGAGACCCAGTACTTC. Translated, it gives CASSFGRLAGPYETQYF. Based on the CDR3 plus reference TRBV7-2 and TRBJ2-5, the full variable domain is GAGVSQSPSNKVTEKGKDVELRCDPISGHTALYWYRQSLGQGLEFLIYFQGNSAPDKSGLPSDRFSAERTGGSVSTLTIQRTQQEDSAVYLCASSFGRLAGPYETQYFGPGTRLLVL.